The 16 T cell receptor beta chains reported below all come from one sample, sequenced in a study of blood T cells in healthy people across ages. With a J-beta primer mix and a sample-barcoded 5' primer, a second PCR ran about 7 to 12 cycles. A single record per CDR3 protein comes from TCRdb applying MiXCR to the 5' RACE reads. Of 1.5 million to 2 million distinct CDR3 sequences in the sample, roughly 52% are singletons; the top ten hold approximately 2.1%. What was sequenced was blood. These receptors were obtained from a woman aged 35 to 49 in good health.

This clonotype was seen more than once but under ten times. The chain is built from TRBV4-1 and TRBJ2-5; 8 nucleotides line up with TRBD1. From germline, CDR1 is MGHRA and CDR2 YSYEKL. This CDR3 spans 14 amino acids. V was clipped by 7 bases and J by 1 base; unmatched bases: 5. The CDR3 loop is CASTRTGTQETQYF. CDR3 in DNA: TGCGCCAGCACCCGGACAGGGACCCAAGAGACCCAGTACTTC.

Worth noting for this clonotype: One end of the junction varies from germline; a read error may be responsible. The CDR3 spells CASSGRTGSSGTNVLTF. CDR3 DNA sequence: TGTGCCAGCAGTGGCAGGACTGGGAGCTCTGGGACCAACGTCCTGACTTTC. V and J are TRBV12-3 or TRBV12-4 and TRBJ2-6, with a tentative D call TRBD2 (5 bases). The CDR3 totals 17 residues.

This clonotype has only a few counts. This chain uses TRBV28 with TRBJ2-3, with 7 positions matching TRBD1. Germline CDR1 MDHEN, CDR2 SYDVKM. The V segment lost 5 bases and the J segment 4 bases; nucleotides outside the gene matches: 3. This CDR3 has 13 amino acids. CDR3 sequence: CASSHRGADTQYF. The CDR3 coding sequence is TGTGCCAGCAGTCACAGGGGAGCAGATACGCAGTATTTT.

This chain's CDR3 is CSANENAGEKLFF. CDR3 nucleotide sequence: TGCAGTGCGAATGAGAACGCAGGGGAAAAACTGTTTTTT. J is TRBJ1-4 and V is TRBV20-1; maybe TRBD1 (5 bases). Germline values: CDR1 DFQATT, CDR2 SNEGSKA (reference sequence). There are 13 residues in the CDR3. V was trimmed by 6 bases and J by 8 bases, leaving 16 bases between them.

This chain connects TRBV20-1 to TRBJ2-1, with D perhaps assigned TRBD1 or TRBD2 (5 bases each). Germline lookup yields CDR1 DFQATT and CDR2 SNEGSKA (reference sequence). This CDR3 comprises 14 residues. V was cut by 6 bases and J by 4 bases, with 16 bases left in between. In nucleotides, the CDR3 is TGCAGTGCCGGTGGAGCTTGGGGGTACAATGAGCAGTTCTTC. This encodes CSAGGAWGYNEQFF.

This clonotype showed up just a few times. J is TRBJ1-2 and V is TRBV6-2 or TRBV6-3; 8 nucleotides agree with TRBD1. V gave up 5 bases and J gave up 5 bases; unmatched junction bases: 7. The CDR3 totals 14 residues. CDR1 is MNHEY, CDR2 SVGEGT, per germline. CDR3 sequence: CASSRPGGRYGYTF. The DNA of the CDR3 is TGTGCCAGCAGTAGGCCAGGGGGCCGGTATGGCTACACCTTC.

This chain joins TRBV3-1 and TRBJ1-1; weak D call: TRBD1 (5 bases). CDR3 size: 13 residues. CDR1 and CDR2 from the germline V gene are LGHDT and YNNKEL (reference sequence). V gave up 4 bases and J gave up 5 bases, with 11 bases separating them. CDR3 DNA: TGTGCCAGCAGCCTGGCAGGGAAGACTGAAGCTTTCTTT. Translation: CASSLAGKTEAFF.

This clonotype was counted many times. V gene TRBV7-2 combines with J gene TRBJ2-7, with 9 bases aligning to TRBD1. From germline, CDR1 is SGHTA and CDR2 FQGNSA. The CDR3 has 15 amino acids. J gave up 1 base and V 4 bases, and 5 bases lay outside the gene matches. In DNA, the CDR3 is TGTGCCAGCAGCTCAGACAGGGGGGGTTCCTACGAGCAGTACTTC. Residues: CASSSDRGGSYEQYF. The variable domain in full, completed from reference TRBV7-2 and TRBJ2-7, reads GAGVSQSPSNKVTEKGKDVELRCDPISGHTALYWYRQSLGQGLEFLIYFQGNSAPDKSGLPSDRFSAERTGGSVSTLTIQRTQQEDSAVYLCASSSDRGGSYEQYFGPGTRLTVT.

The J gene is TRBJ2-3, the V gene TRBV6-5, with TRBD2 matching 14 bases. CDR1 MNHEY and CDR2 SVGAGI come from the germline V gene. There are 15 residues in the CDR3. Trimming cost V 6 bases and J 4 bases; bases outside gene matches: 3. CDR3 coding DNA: TGTGCCAGCAGACAGACTAGCGGGGGGGCAGATACGCAGTATTTT. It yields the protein CASRQTSGGADTQYF.

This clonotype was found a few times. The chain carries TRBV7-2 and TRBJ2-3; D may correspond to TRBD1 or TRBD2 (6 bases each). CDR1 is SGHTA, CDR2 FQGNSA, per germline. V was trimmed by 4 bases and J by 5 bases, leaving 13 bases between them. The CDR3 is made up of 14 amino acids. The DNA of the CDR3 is TGTGCCAGCAGCTCACGGGGGCCCCAAGATACGCAGTATTTT. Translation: CASSSRGPQDTQYF.

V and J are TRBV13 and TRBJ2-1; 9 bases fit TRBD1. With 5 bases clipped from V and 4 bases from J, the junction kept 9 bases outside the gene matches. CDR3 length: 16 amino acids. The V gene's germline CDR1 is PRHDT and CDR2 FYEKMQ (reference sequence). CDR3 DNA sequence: TGTGCCAGCAGCCCGTCCGGGACAGGGAATTACAATGAGCAGTTCTTC. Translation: CASSPSGTGNYNEQFF.

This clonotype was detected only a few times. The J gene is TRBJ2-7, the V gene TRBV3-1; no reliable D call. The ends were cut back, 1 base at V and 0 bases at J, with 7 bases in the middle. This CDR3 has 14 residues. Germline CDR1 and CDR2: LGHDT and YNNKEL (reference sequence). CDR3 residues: CASSQGAYSYEQYF. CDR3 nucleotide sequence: TGTGCCAGCAGCCAAGGTGCGTACTCCTACGAGCAGTACTTC.

As DNA, the CDR3 is TGCAGCGTTCGACACAGTACTAATGAAAAACTGTTTTTT. It is translated as CSVRHSTNEKLFF. The J gene is TRBJ1-4, the V gene TRBV29-1; D remains unclear. The V gene's germline CDR1 is SQVTM and CDR2 ANQGSEA. The length of the CDR3 is 13 residues. V dropped 5 bases and J dropped 2 bases, with 9 bases sitting between them.

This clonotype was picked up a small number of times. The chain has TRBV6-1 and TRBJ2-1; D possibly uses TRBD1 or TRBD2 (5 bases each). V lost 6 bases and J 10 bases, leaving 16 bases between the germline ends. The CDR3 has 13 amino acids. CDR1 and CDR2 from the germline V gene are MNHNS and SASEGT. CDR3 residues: CASSEGQGWEQFF. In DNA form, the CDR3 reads TGTGCCAGCAGCGAGGGGCAGGGATGGGAGCAGTTCTTC.

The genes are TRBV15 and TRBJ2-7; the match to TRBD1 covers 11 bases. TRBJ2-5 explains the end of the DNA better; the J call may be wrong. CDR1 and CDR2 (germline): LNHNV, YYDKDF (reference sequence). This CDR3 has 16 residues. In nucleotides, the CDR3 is TGTGCCACCAGCAGAGATAAGGGACAGGGGGAAGAGACCCAGTACTTC. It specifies CATSRDKGQGEETQYF.

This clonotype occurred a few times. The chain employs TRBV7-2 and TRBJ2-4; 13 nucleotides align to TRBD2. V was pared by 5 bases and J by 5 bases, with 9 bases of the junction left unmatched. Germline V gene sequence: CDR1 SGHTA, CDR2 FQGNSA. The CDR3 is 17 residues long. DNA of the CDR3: TGTGCCAGCAGCCTAACTAGCGGGGGGGCCCCACAAAACATTCAGTACTTC. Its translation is CASSLTSGGAPQNIQYF.